The sample holds one count of the clone carrying this T cell receptor (beta chain). The antigen remains undetermined. The sample belongs to a study of OX40 agonist ivuxolimab in advanced cancers. Trimming removed 4 bases from V and 0 bases from J, with 11 bases in between. The length of the CDR3 is 16 residues. Per germline, CDR1 SGDLS and CDR2 YYNGEE. The table came from immunoSEQ multiplex PCR; TCRdb's copy has only in-frame clones and leaves some out. The data show more than 50,000 clones, with 75% to 90% seen just once and just over 2% held by the top ten. Study results and caveats: Fewer expanded clones were found on average in CD4+ than in CD8+ T cells.

The sample here was CD4+ or CD8+ T cells sorted from blood, taken in a trial of the OX40 agonist ivuxolimab. This TCR derives from an adult with an advanced solid tumor such as melanoma, head and neck, liver or kidney cancer. The chain uses TRBV9 and TRBJ2-6; D is ambiguous. CDR3 coding DNA: TGTGCCAGCAGCCCCCGGGCCGTCTCTGGGGCCAACGTCCTGACTTTC. It specifies CASSPRAVSGANVLTF.